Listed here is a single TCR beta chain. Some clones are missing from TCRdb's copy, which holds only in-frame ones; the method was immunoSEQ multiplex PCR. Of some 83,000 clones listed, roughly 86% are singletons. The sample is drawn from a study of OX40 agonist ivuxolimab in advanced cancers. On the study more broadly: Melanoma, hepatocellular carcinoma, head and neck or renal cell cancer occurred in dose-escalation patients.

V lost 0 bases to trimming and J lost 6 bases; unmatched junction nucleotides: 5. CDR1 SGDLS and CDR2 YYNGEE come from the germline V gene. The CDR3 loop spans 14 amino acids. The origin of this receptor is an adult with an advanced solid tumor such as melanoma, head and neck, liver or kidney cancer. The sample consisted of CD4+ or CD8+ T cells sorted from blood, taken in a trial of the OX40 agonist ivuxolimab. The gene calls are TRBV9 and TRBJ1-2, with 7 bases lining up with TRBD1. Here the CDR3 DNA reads TGTGCCAGCAGCGTAGACACAGGGGTCCATGGCTACACCTTC. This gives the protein CASSVDTGVHGYTF.